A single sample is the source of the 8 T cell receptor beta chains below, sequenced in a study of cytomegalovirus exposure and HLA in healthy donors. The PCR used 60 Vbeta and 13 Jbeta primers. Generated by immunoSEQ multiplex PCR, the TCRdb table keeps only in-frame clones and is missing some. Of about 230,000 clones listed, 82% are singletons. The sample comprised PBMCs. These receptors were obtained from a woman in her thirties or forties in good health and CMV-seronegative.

In DNA, the CDR3 is TGCAGCGTTGAACCGCGAGGGAGGGGGAACACTGAAGCTTTCTTT. Protein product: CSVEPRGRGNTEAFF. The chain joins TRBV29-1 to TRBJ1-1; D possibly corresponds to TRBD1 (5 bases). The CDR3 totals 15 residues. Trimming removed 2 bases at V and 1 base at J, with 14 bases between. Germline CDR1 SQVTM, CDR2 ANQGSEA.

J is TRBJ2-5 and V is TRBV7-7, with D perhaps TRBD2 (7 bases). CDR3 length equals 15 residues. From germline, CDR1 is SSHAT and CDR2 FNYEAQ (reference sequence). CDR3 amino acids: CASALGAGAQETQYF. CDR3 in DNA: TGTGCTAGCGCCCTAGGGGCGGGGGCCCAAGAGACCCAGTACTTC.

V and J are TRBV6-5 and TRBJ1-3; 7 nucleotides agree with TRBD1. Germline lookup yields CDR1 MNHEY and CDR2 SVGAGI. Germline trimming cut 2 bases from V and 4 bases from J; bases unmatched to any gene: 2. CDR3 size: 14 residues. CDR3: CASSYNRGGNTIYF. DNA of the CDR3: TGTGCCAGCAGTTACAACAGGGGCGGAAACACCATATATTTT.

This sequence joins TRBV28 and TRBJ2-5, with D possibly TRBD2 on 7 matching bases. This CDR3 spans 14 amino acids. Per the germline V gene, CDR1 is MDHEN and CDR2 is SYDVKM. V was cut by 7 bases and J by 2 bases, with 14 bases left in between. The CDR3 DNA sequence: TGTGCCAGCATTATGAGGGGGGGTCAAGAGACCCAGTACTTC. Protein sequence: CASIMRGGQETQYF.

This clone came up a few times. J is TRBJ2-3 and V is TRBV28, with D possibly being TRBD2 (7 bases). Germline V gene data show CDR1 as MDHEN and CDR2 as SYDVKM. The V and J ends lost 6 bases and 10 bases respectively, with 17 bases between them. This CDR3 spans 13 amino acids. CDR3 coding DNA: TGTGCCAGCAGCCTTGGGGGAGGGACATCGCAGTATTTT. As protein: CASSLGGGTSQYF.

CDR3 sequence: CATSSVPGFFNSPLHF. The CDR3, as DNA: TGTGCCACCAGCAGCGTTCCGGGATTTTTTAATTCACCCCTCCACTTT. V is TRBV15 and J is TRBJ1-6; no reliable D call. CDR1 is LNHNV and CDR2 is YYDKDF in the germline V gene (reference sequence). The CDR3 covers 16 residues. Between the trimmed V and J ends, which lost 3 bases and 6 bases, there was a span of 15 bases.

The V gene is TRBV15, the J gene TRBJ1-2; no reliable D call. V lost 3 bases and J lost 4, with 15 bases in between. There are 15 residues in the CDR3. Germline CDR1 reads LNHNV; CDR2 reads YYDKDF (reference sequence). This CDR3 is CATSSSNGPRYGYTF. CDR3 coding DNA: TGTGCCACCAGCAGCTCCAATGGGCCCCGCTATGGCTACACCTTC.

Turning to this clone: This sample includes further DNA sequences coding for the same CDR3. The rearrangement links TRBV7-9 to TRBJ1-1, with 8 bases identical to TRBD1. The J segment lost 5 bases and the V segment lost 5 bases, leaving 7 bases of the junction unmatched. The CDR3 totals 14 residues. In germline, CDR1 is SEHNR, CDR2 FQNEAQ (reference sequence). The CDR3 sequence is CASSPGQGGTEAFF. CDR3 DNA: TGTGCCAGCAGCCCCGGACAGGGTGGAACTGAAGCTTTCTTT.